This T cell receptor beta chain was documented in a study of early T cells in non-severe SARS-CoV-2 infection (dated by TCRdb to the early 2020s). Concerning the study at large: Because TCR sequencing was done on bulk RNA from unsorted whole blood, the alpha and beta chains could not be paired. The investigation overall reported the following: VDJdb matching was skewed toward anti-spike CD8 responses and likely underestimated virus-specific expansions by missing private and CD4 specificities.

V gives up 4 bases and J gives up 3 bases, and the segment between their germline ends measures 16 bases. CDR1 and CDR2 were assigned from the germline V gene (reference sequence) as MNHEY and SMNVEV. The CDR3 runs 17 residues from the cysteine to the phenylalanine. Only the CDR3 portion is preserved as DNA: 51 bases, with reading frame beginning at the first base. The study was a case-control design nested within a healthcare worker cohort in London, UK, with weekly nasopharyngeal swab PCR tests and blood sampling. Healthcare workers were recruited between 23 and 31 March 2020, during the week of the UK lockdown, and were followed weekly for up to about 15 weeks. The library came from 5' RACE. TCRdb shows the sequencer as NextSeq 500. The TCR library protocol attached unique molecular identifiers to individual cDNA molecules to correct for sequencing error and PCR bias. Sequencing covered both TCR alpha and beta chains, and within each sample the abundances of alpha and beta sequences were tightly co-correlated. Per the original workflow: Decombinator V4 was used to perform V gene, J gene and CDR3 annotation of TCR sequences. TCRs were defined as expanded if a significant change between any two time points was detected under a Poisson model with p below 0.0001. TCR abundances were normalised to the total number of TCRs sequenced per sample and expressed as counts per million. MAIT TCRs were defined by TRAV1-2 paired with TRAJ12, TRAJ20 or TRAJ33, and iNKT TCRs by TRAV10 paired with TRAJ18. A search of VDJdb, accessed on 1 November 2021, was run for TCRs annotated to CMV, EBV and SARS-CoV-2, with TCRs annotated for multiple antigens excluded. The raw public data were reprocessed by TCRdb itself: fastp quality trimming at Q25, MiXCR clonotype calling, in-frame beta chains only. Identical CDR3 protein sequences are pooled into one entry, listed with their most common genes and DNA. Clone size and V and J calls follow TCRdb, not the original study. The sample yields more than 20,000 distinct CDR3 sequences; 4.4% were counted once. Around 5.6% of the sample is in the top ten clones.

About this clonotype itself: Its antigen specificity is not known. There are no base qualities to consult, and no much larger clone falls within one base.

The receptor's source is an adult who was a healthcare worker with PCR-confirmed SARS-CoV-2 infection or an uninfected control (not recorded which). The sequenced sample consisted of whole blood. The chain employs TRBV27 and TRBJ2-6; the best D guess is TRBD1, with 7 bases matching. The CDR3 protein is CASSYAGGGFGANVLTF. The base sequence is TGTGCCAGCAGTTACGCAGGGGGAGGCTTTGGGGCCAACGTCCTGACTTTC.